The 28 T cell receptor beta chains listed next were all sequenced from one sample in a study of response to subunit inactivated influenza vaccine. MiXCR was run by TCRdb on the RT-PCR reads, yielding one entry per CDR3 protein. In the table there are about 300,000 distinct CDR3 sequences, approximately 20% of which are singletons. This specimen consisted of PBMCs from blood, obtained 21 months after vaccination. The receptor source for this set is a man aged 45 to 75 who received an inactivated influenza vaccine.

This clonotype showed up many times. This chain joins TRBV10-3 and TRBJ1-1, with TRBD1 as a possible D gene (5 bases). The CDR3 runs 17 residues. From germline, CDR1 is ENHRY and CDR2 SYGVKD. V lost 3 bases to trimming and J lost 1 base, with 18 bases between them. The CDR3: CAISEFQRGLGNTEAFF. CDR3 nucleotide sequence: TGTGCCATCAGTGAATTTCAAAGGGGTCTCGGGAACACTGAAGCTTTCTTT.

This clonotype was detected many times. V gene TRBV6-2 or TRBV6-3 combines with J gene TRBJ1-5; D not certain. V was cut by 0 bases and J by 5 bases, with 8 bases left in between. CDR1 is MNHEY, CDR2 SVGEGT, per germline. This CDR3 contains 14 residues. The CDR3 reads CASSYSRTHQPQHF. CDR3 nucleotide sequence: TGTGCCAGCAGTTACTCAAGGACTCATCAGCCCCAGCATTTT.

This clonotype has a handful of counts. This chain joins TRBV10-3 and TRBJ1-6; the D is unclear. Looked up from germline, CDR1 is ENHRY and CDR2 is SYGVKD. The CDR3 totals 16 residues. V was cut by 3 bases and J by 0 bases, with 9 bases left in between. The CDR3 is CAISDYSRSYNSPLHF. CDR3 sequence (DNA): TGTGCCATCAGTGACTACAGCCGCTCCTATAATTCACCCCTCCACTTT.

There are a few counts of this clonotype. The rearrangement joins TRBV5-1 to TRBJ1-1; 8 bases fit TRBD1. Germline V CDR1 and CDR2: SGHRS, YFSETQ. This CDR3 has 16 residues. The ends lost 4 bases at V and 0 bases at J; junction bases unmatched: 8. CDR3 in DNA: TGCGCCAGCAGCGCCACAGGGGGGAGCATGAACACTGAAGCTTTCTTT. As protein: CASSATGGSMNTEAFF.

The rearrangement links TRBV12-3 or TRBV12-4 to TRBJ2-5; TRBD1 aligns across 10 bases. Unmatched junction bases numbered 3, after V lost 4 bases and J lost 1 base. The CDR3 has 15 residues. In DNA, the CDR3 is TGTGCCAGCAGTTCGGGACAGGGGACCCAAGAGACCCAGTACTTC. This sequence encodes CASSSGQGTQETQYF.

This clonotype has only a few counts. This chain joins TRBV6-5 and TRBJ2-1; no reliable D call. Germline assignment: CDR1 MNHEY and CDR2 SVGAGI. Trimming pared 4 bases from V and 10 bases from J, leaving 17 bases between. This CDR3 is 14 amino acids long. This CDR3 is CASSSPDGTREQFF. The CDR3 DNA reads TGTGCCAGCAGTTCCCCTGACGGCACAAGGGAGCAGTTCTTC.

The table lists this clonotype with a few counts. The J gene is TRBJ2-7, the V gene TRBV10-1; no clear D. V lost 2 bases, J lost 0 bases, and 11 bases lay in between. Per the germline V gene, CDR1 is WNHNN and CDR2 is SYGVQD (reference sequence). This CDR3 spans 15 amino acids. Here the CDR3 reads CASSEPTPSSYEQYF. CDR3 DNA sequence: TGCGCCAGCAGTGAGCCGACTCCCAGCTCCTACGAGCAGTACTTC.

This clonotype was counted only a few times. The chain uses TRBV20-1 and TRBJ2-1, with a weak D call TRBD1 (6 bases). Germline CDR1 reads DFQATT; CDR2 reads SNEGSKA (reference sequence). The V end lost 2 bases, the J end lost 0 bases, and 8 bases lay between the germline ends. There are 14 residues in the CDR3. The CDR3 spells CSARQGSSYNEQFF. DNA for the CDR3: TGCAGTGCTAGACAGGGGAGCTCCTACAATGAGCAGTTCTTC.

This clonotype was detected only a few times. V and J are TRBV4-2 and TRBJ1-2, with TRBD1 as a possible D gene (5 bases). The CDR3 extends over 15 amino acids. Trimming shortened V by 0 bases and J by 0 bases, and 8 bases separated the two germline ends. Per germline, CDR1 LGHNA and CDR2 YNFKEQ. This CDR3 is CASSQEQGSNYGYTF. For the CDR3, the DNA is TGTGCCAGCAGCCAAGAGCAGGGTTCTAACTATGGCTACACCTTC.

This clonotype has a handful of counts. CDR3 loop: CSVEGRGVETQYF. DNA for the CDR3: TGCAGCGTTGAAGGACGCGGCGTAGAGACCCAGTACTTC. This rearrangement joins TRBV29-1 to TRBJ2-5; D is unresolved. The CDR3 is made up of 13 amino acids. The germline V and J ends were trimmed by 1 base and 4 bases, with 10 bases remaining between them. Germline lookup yields CDR1 SQVTM and CDR2 ANQGSEA.

The chain couples TRBV5-1 to TRBJ1-1, with D tentatively TRBD1 (5 bases). This CDR3 is built from 16 residues. The V end was cut by 4 bases, the J end by 2 bases, with 18 bases between. Germline V gene lookup returns CDR1 SGHRS and CDR2 YFSETQ. Here the CDR3 reads CASSVRADIINTEAFF. The DNA of the CDR3 is TGCGCCAGCAGCGTTCGTGCGGACATTATTAACACTGAAGCTTTCTTT.

This clonotype was seen only a few times. This chain connects TRBV18 to TRBJ1-6; TRBD1 is a possible D gene (5 bases). V was trimmed by 3 bases and J by 9 bases, leaving 15 bases between them. Germline V gene lookup returns CDR1 KGHSH and CDR2 LQKENI. CDR3 length equals 15 residues. The CDR3 bases are TGTGCCAGCTCACCCGCAACGGGGGTGGGTTCACCCCTCCACTTT. Its translation: CASSPATGVGSPLHF.

The chain recombines TRBV18 with TRBJ1-1; D gene unclear. The V gene's germline CDR1 is KGHSH and CDR2 LQKENI. V lost 5 bases, J lost 1 base, and 11 bases lay in between. CDR3 length: 14 amino acids. CDR3 residues: CASSNPGENTEAFF. As DNA, the CDR3 is TGTGCCAGCTCAAACCCGGGAGAGAACACTGAAGCTTTCTTT.

The rearrangement joins TRBV30 to TRBJ2-1, with 10 nucleotides matching TRBD1. The V gene end was trimmed by 5 bases and the J gene end by 6 bases; junction bases not matched to a gene: 10. In germline, CDR1 is GTSNPN, CDR2 SVGIG (reference sequence). This CDR3 is 15 amino acids long. This CDR3 is CAWRDRGPLRNEQFF. DNA of the CDR3: TGTGCCTGGCGGGACAGGGGTCCCTTGCGCAATGAGCAGTTCTTC.

This clonotype has a handful of counts. The CDR3 protein is CASSRTGGPYEQYF. CDR3 DNA sequence: TGTGCCAGCAGCAGGACAGGGGGGCCCTACGAGCAGTACTTC. The chain recombines TRBV7-2 with TRBJ2-7, with TRBD1 identical over 10 bases. Germline CDR1 reads SGHTA; CDR2 reads FQGNSA. The CDR3 is 14 amino acids. V shed 5 bases, J shed 2 bases, and the junction held 3 bases outside the gene matches. Supplemented by reference TRBV7-2 and TRBJ2-7, the full variable domain reads GAGVSQSPSNKVTEKGKDVELRCDPISGHTALYWYRQSLGQGLEFLIYFQGNSAPDKSGLPSDRFSAERTGGSVSTLTIQRTQQEDSAVYLCASSRTGGPYEQYFGPGTRLTVT.

The chain joins TRBV12-3 or TRBV12-4 to TRBJ1-5; D is possibly TRBD1 (6 bases). V lost 3 bases and J 8 bases, leaving 11 bases between the germline ends. The CDR3 spans 13 residues. CDR3 protein: CASSFGGPEPQHF. The CDR3 DNA reads TGTGCCAGCAGTTTCGGGGGGCCGGAGCCCCAGCATTTT.

The V and J genes are TRBV7-2 and TRBJ2-5; D gene ambiguous. The CDR3 covers 13 residues. The V gene lost 2 bases and the J gene lost 1 base, with 5 bases spanning the gap. Germline CDR1 and CDR2: SGHTA and FQGNSA. The CDR3 nucleotides read TGTGCCAGCAGCTTATACTTCCAAGAGACCCAGTACTTC. As protein: CASSLYFQETQYF.

This chain connects TRBV18 to TRBJ2-2; 7 nucleotides line up with TRBD2. Germline V gene data show CDR1 as KGHSH and CDR2 as LQKENI. V trimming: 1 base; J trimming: 2 bases; junction bases outside the gene matches: 4. The CDR3 totals 16 residues. DNA for the CDR3: TGTGCCAGCTCACCACTACTAGCGCCAAACACCGGGGAGCTGTTTTTT. Amino acid sequence: CASSPLLAPNTGELFF.

V gene TRBV11-2 combines with J gene TRBJ1-3; D gene uncertain. The CDR3 covers 16 residues. The germline V and J ends were trimmed by 1 base and 3 bases, with 13 bases remaining between them. CDR1 and CDR2 (germline): SGHAT, FQNNGV. Here the CDR3 reads CASSLGAAKHGNTIYF. Written as DNA, the CDR3 is TGTGCCAGCAGCTTAGGGGCGGCAAAGCATGGAAACACCATATATTTT.

The V call is TRBV20-1, the J call TRBJ2-1; 9 bases map to TRBD2. The germline V gene has CDR1 DFQATT and CDR2 SNEGSKA (reference sequence). Unmatched junction bases numbered 14, after V lost 0 bases and J lost 8 bases. The CDR3 totals 17 residues. The CDR3 DNA sequence: TGCAGTGCTAGAGATACATACGCGGGAGGGCCGGTCGATGAGCAGTTCTTC. The encoded protein is CSARDTYAGGPVDEQFF.

The sample holds a few counts of this clonotype. This chain uses TRBV3-1 with TRBJ1-2; 9 bases fit TRBD1. Losses at the gene ends were 1 base for V and 6 bases for J; bases not matched to a gene: 6. Per germline, CDR1 LGHDT and CDR2 YNNKEL (reference sequence). This CDR3 contains 15 residues. CDR3 amino acids: CASSQVPGTGHGYTF. The CDR3 nucleotides read TGTGCCAGCAGCCAAGTACCCGGGACAGGGCATGGCTACACCTTC.

This sequence joins TRBV2 and TRBJ2-2; no definite D call. The CDR3 runs 13 residues. CDR1 is SNHLY and CDR2 is FYNNEI in the germline V gene. The V and J ends lost 4 bases and 1 base respectively, with 4 bases between them. The CDR3 is CASSGGNTGELFF. The CDR3 DNA is TGTGCCAGCAGTGGGGGGAACACCGGGGAGCTGTTTTTT.

In its sample, this clonotype was seen many times. The chain uses TRBV12-3 or TRBV12-4 and TRBJ2-2; the D gene is possibly TRBD1 (6 bases). V was clipped by 6 bases and J by 0 bases, with 17 bases between them. CDR3 size: 17 residues. CDR3 sequence (DNA): TGTGCCAGCAGACCTAACTACGGGACACCGAACACCGGGGAGCTGTTTTTT. It specifies CASRPNYGTPNTGELFF.

Many counts were recorded for this clonotype. As DNA, the CDR3 is TGCGCCAGCAGCCAGGGGGGCGGGGGCAGCACAGATACGCAGTATTTT. Its protein product is CASSQGGGGSTDTQYF. J is TRBJ2-3 and V is TRBV4-3; tentatively, D is TRBD2 (7 bases). The CDR3 loop spans 16 amino acids. From germline, CDR1 is LGHNA and CDR2 YSLEER. The germline V and J ends were trimmed by 3 bases and 0 bases, with 13 bases remaining between them.

This clonotype is a singleton in its sample. V usage is TRBV7-9 and J usage is TRBJ2-1; D ambiguous. This CDR3 is built from 13 residues. The V and J ends lost 10 bases and 15 bases respectively, with 25 bases between them. Germline V gene data show CDR1 as SEHNR and CDR2 as FQNEAQ (reference sequence). As DNA, the CDR3 is TGTGCCACTGGACCCCTGGCGGCAACCTCTTGGTTCTTC. This codes for CATGPLAATSWFF.

This clonotype has at least ten counts. The J gene is TRBJ1-6, the V gene TRBV18; D remains ambiguous. The germline V gene has CDR1 KGHSH and CDR2 LQKENI. V was cut by 3 bases and J by 8 bases, with 11 bases left in between. CDR3 length equals 14 residues. CDR3 region: CASSPTRADSPLHF. The CDR3 nucleotides read TGTGCCAGCTCACCGACGCGGGCTGATTCACCCCTCCACTTT.

The V gene is TRBV28, the J gene TRBJ2-2; TRBD1 agrees at 9 bases. Trimming removed 2 bases from V and 6 bases from J; junction bases left unmatched: 7. This CDR3 is built from 16 residues. From germline, CDR1 is MDHEN and CDR2 SYDVKM. This CDR3 reads CASSLPGTGPSGELFF. The CDR3 nucleotides read TGTGCCAGCAGTTTACCCGGGACAGGGCCGTCCGGGGAGCTGTTTTTT. The variable domain in full, with the rest retrieved from reference TRBV28 and TRBJ2-2, is DVKVTQSSRYLVKRTGEKVFLECVQDMDHENMFWYRQDPGLGLRLIYFSYDVKMKEKGDIPEGYSVSREKKERFSLILESASTNQTSMYLCASSLPGTGPSGELFFGEGSRLTVL.

CDR3 in DNA: TGCAGTGCTAGAGACTCCCTGGCGGGCTCCTACGAGCAGTACTTC. This encodes CSARDSLAGSYEQYF. J is TRBJ2-7 and V is TRBV20-1; maybe TRBD2 (5 bases). V lost 0 bases and J lost 0, with 12 bases in between. The length of the CDR3 is 15 residues. The germline V gene encodes CDR1 DFQATT and CDR2 SNEGSKA (reference sequence).